This TCR beta chain was captured by sequencing in a study of blood T cell repertoires in COVID-19. Method: immunoSEQ multiplex PCR; TCRdb's copy keeps in-frame clones and lacks some. This sample has about 230,000 clones, with roughly 85% found just once. Per germline, CDR1 MNHNS and CDR2 SASEGT. The CDR3 runs to 13 residues. V shed 3 bases and J shed 11 bases, with 11 bases lying between them. This clonotype was obtained from a man in his forties or fifties with acute or convalescent COVID-19. J is TRBJ1-6 and V is TRBV6-1; D perhaps matches TRBD1 (5 bases). What was sequenced was peripheral blood. DNA for the CDR3: TGTGCCAGCAGTGAGGCGGGGGGGACACCCCTCCACTTT. It translates to CASSEAGGTPLHF.